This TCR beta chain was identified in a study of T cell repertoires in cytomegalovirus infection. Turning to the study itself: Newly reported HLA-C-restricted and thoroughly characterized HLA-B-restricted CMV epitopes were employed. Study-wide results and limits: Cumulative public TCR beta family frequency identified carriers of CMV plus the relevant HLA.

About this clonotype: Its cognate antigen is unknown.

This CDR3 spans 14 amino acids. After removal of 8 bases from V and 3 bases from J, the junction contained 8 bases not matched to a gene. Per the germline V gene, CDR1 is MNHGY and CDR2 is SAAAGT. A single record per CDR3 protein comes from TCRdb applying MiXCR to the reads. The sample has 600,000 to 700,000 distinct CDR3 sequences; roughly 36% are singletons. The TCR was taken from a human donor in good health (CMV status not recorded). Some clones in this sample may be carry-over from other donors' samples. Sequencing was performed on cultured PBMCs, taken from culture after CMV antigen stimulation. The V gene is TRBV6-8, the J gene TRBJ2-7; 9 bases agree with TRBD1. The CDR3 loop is CASWKTGGDYEQYF. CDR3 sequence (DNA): TGTGCCAGCTGGAAGACAGGGGGGGACTACGAGCAGTACTTC.